These 19 T cell receptor beta chains share one sample of origin, sequenced in a study of OX40 agonist ivuxolimab in advanced cancers. Here immunoSEQ multiplex PCR was the method, and the copy in TCRdb shows in-frame clones only, minus some. The sample lists roughly 40,000 clones, about nine tenths seen once, with 4.5% to 6% in the top ten. The source material was CD4+ or CD8+ T cells sorted from blood, sampled in a trial of the OX40 agonist ivuxolimab. These receptors all come from an adult with an advanced solid tumor such as melanoma, head and neck, liver or kidney cancer.

The chain employs TRBV12-5 and TRBJ2-1, with 8 bases identical to TRBD1. The CDR3 sequence is 12 residues long. CDR1 and CDR2 from the germline V gene are LGHNT and FRNRAP. The trim removed 6 bases at V and 10 bases at J, leaving 5 bases unmatched. This CDR3 is CASGQQGGEQFF. CDR3 coding DNA: TGTGCTAGTGGCCAACAGGGGGGCGAGCAGTTCTTC.

This chain links TRBV19 with TRBJ2-3; D is possibly TRBD1 (5 bases). The CDR3 has 15 residues. The germline gives CDR1 LNHDA, CDR2 SQIVND (reference sequence). With 6 bases removed from V and 0 bases from J, the gap between germline ends came to 13 bases. This CDR3 reads CASSPGRVSTDTQYF. The CDR3 region has the DNA TGTGCCAGTAGCCCAGGGCGAGTTAGCACAGATACGCAGTATTTT.

V usage is TRBV7-3 and J usage is TRBJ2-3; D gene ambiguous. The V end was cut by 4 bases, the J end by 2 bases, with 7 bases between. The germline gives CDR1 SGHTA, CDR2 FQGTGA. This CDR3 has 13 amino acids. CDR3 DNA: TGTGCCAGCAGCTCCTCCTACACAGATACGCAGTATTTT. It encodes CASSSSYTDTQYF.

The chain uses TRBV5-4 and TRBJ1-1; D not resolved. V shed 1 base and J shed 0 bases, with 10 bases lying between them. Germline values: CDR1 SGHNT, CDR2 YYREEE (reference sequence). The CDR3 consists of 15 residues. The CDR3 DNA is TGTGCCAGCAGCTTGCCAAAGGGAGTGAACACTGAAGCTTTCTTT. Protein: CASSLPKGVNTEAFF.

J is TRBJ2-1 and V is TRBV6-6; 9 bases are a match to TRBD2. Germline CDR1 is MNHNY and CDR2 is SVGAGI (reference sequence). The CDR3 is 14 residues long. With V trimmed by 5 bases and J by 8 bases, 7 bases remained unmatched. The CDR3 nucleotides are TGTGCCAGCAGTGTAGCGGGAGAAAACCATGAGCAGTTCTTC. The encoded protein is CASSVAGENHEQFF.

This chain connects TRBV7-2 to TRBJ2-5, with TRBD2 as a possible D gene (6 bases). Germline V gene data show CDR1 as SGHTA and CDR2 as FQGNSA. This CDR3 spans 14 amino acids. Trimming stripped 1 base from V and 5 bases from J, with 11 bases between. The CDR3 bases are TGTGCCAGCAGCTTAGTGGGGGGAGAGGAGACCCAGTACTTC. It encodes CASSLVGGEETQYF.

The rearrangement uses TRBV9 and TRBJ2-3; no clear D gene. Germline V gene sequence: CDR1 SGDLS, CDR2 YYNGEE. Trimming removed 2 bases at V and 0 bases at J, with 7 bases between. The CDR3 spans 14 residues. The CDR3 here is CASSVSRSTDTQYF. CDR3 sequence (DNA): TGTGCCAGCAGCGTGTCGAGGAGCACAGATACGCAGTATTTT. The whole variable domain, remainder taken from reference TRBV9 and TRBJ2-3, is DSGVTQTPKHLITATGQRVTLRCSPRSGDLSVYWYQQSLDQGLQFLIQYYNGEERAKGNILERFSAQQFPDLHSELNLSSLELGDSALYFCASSVSRSTDTQYFGPGTRLTVL.

The genes are TRBV19 and TRBJ2-7; D may be TRBD1 or TRBD2 (5 bases each). CDR3 length: 19 residues. CDR1 is LNHDA and CDR2 is SQIVND in the germline V gene (reference sequence). Deletions cut 2 bases from V and 6 bases from J, with 29 bases between. CDR3 in amino acids: CASSIYHPRQTLEAAEQYF. The CDR3 coding sequence is TGTGCCAGTAGTATATACCATCCGAGACAGACATTGGAGGCTGCCGAGCAGTACTTC.

The rearrangement links TRBV10-3 to TRBJ2-1; TRBD2 agrees at 12 bases. After removal of 7 bases from V and 10 bases from J, the junction contained 8 bases not matched to a gene. The V gene's germline CDR1 is ENHRY and CDR2 SYGVKD. The CDR3 sequence is 14 residues long. The CDR3 nucleotides are TGTGCCATCACCCGACTAGCGGGAGTGGGGGAGCAGTTCTTC. It encodes CAITRLAGVGEQFF.

This sequence joins TRBV30 and TRBJ1-3; 8 bases are shared with TRBD1. From germline, CDR1 is GTSNPN and CDR2 SVGIG (reference sequence). V trimming: 4 bases; J trimming: 0 bases; junction bases outside the gene matches: 8. CDR3 size: 16 residues. CDR3 in amino acids: CAWNKGQGSSGNTIYF. The CDR3 nucleotides are TGTGCCTGGAACAAAGGACAGGGCAGCTCTGGAAACACCATATATTTT. Full variable domain (missing parts from reference TRBV30 and TRBJ1-3): SQTIHQWPATLVQPVGSPLSLECTVEGTSNPNLYWYRQAAGRGLQLLFYSVGIGQISSEVPQNLSASRPQDRQFILSSKKLLLSDSGFYLCAWNKGQGSSGNTIYFGEGSWLTVV.

The V and J genes are TRBV6-5 and TRBJ1-2; possibly TRBD1 for D (5 bases). CDR3 length equals 16 residues. The germline V and J ends were trimmed by 0 bases and 7 bases, with 18 bases remaining between them. Germline CDR1 is MNHEY and CDR2 is SVGAGI. The CDR3 DNA is TGTGCCAGCAGTTACTCGAGGGCAGGGAGCCCCCTTGGCTACACCTTC. Translated: CASSYSRAGSPLGYTF.

The chain is built from TRBV5-6 and TRBJ2-5, with D uncertain. Trimming removed 1 base at V and 1 base at J, with 11 bases between. Germline loops: CDR1 SGHDT, CDR2 YYEEEE. The CDR3 is made up of 15 amino acids. The CDR3 coding sequence is TGTGCCAGCAGCTTGCGTCTGAACAGCCAAGAGACCCAGTACTTC. Translation: CASSLRLNSQETQYF. Combining the CDR3 with reference TRBV5-6 and TRBJ2-5 gives the whole variable domain DAGVTQSPTHLIKTRGQQVTLRCSPKSGHDTVSWYQQALGQGPQFIFQYYEEEERQRGNFPDRFSGHQFPNYSSELNVNALLLGDSALYLCASSLRLNSQETQYFGPGTRLLVL.

This clone turned up a few times. The chain employs TRBV2 and TRBJ1-2, with TRBD1 matching over 8 bases. The junction had 7 bases not matched to a gene; V was cut back by 3 bases and J by 7 bases. The CDR3 has 14 amino acids. The V gene's germline CDR1 is SNHLY and CDR2 FYNNEI. For the CDR3, the DNA is TGTGCCAGCAGTGAGCCAGGGGGCAGACGTGGCTACACCTTC. This codes for CASSEPGGRRGYTF.

This clone was counted once. This rearrangement joins TRBV27 to TRBJ2-7; D is unresolved. The V and J ends lost 2 bases and 4 bases respectively, with 9 bases between them. CDR1 and CDR2 (germline): MNHEY, SMNVEV (reference sequence). This CDR3 has 13 amino acids. The CDR3 is CASSLKGPYEQYF. The CDR3 bases are TGTGCCAGCAGTTTAAAAGGGCCTTACGAGCAGTACTTC.

The chain joins TRBV2 to TRBJ1-5; TRBD1 matches at 9 bases. V dropped 4 bases and J dropped 4; count of bases not matched to a gene: 5. The CDR3 runs 15 residues. Germline V gene sequence: CDR1 SNHLY, CDR2 FYNNEI. The CDR3 reads CASSVRQGGNQPQHF. The CDR3 coding sequence is TGTGCCAGCAGTGTTAGACAGGGGGGAAATCAGCCCCAGCATTTT. Combining the CDR3 with reference TRBV2 and TRBJ1-5 gives the whole variable domain EPEVTQTPSHQVTQMGQEVILRCVPISNHLYFYWYRQILGQKVEFLVSFYNNEISEKSEIFDDQFSVERPDGSNFTLKIRSTKLEDSAMYFCASSVRQGGNQPQHFGDGTRLSIL.

Only a few counts were recorded for this clone. V gene TRBV10-3 combines with J gene TRBJ2-1; 9 bases line up with TRBD2. This CDR3 has 15 residues. Germline V gene lookup returns CDR1 ENHRY and CDR2 SYGVKD. Trimming at V came to 8 bases and at J to 4 bases, leaving 9 bases not matched to a gene. CDR3 in DNA: TGTGCCATCGGAACGACTAGCGGAGTGTACAATGAGCAGTTCTTC. Translated, it gives CAIGTTSGVYNEQFF.

Only a few counts were recorded for this clone. V and J are TRBV7-2 and TRBJ2-7, with 9 nucleotides matching TRBD1. CDR1 is SGHTA and CDR2 is FQGNSA in the germline V gene. V shed 0 bases and J 2 bases; nucleotides not matched to a gene: 5. The CDR3 runs to 16 residues. The CDR3 sequence is CASSLAHRGLAYEQYF. The CDR3, as DNA: TGTGCCAGCAGCTTAGCACACAGGGGGCTGGCCTACGAGCAGTACTTC.

V usage is TRBV6-6 and J usage is TRBJ2-1; TRBD1 might be the D (6 bases). V dropped 7 bases and J dropped 0 bases, with 16 bases sitting between them. The germline CDR1 and CDR2 sequences are MNHNY and SVGAGI (reference sequence). This CDR3 is built from 16 residues. The CDR3 sequence: CASTQGRTSSYNEQFF. The CDR3 nucleotides are TGTGCCAGCACCCAGGGGCGAACTAGCTCCTACAATGAGCAGTTCTTC.

V usage is TRBV21-1 and J usage is TRBJ1-2; the table calls TRBD1, which could not be checked here. TRBV21-1 is an annotated pseudogene. The CDR3 totals 15 residues. CDR3 region: CASSKAWDRVRGYTF. The DNA of the CDR3 is TGTGCCAGCAGCAAAGCATGGGACAGGGTCCGAGGCTACACCTTC.